Shown below are 18 T cell receptor beta chains from a single sample sequenced in a study of post-analysis software for immune sequencing data. General study points: With TRBV5-6, TRBV5-1 and TRBV20-1 included, about five TRBV segments were more frequent in patients than in controls.

Sequencing libraries made from TCR beta cDNA carried unique molecular identifiers. TCRdb re-called the PCR reads through MiXCR, storing one row per CDR3 protein. The sample shows under 900,000 distinct CDR3 sequences, under 70% of them seen only once. These receptors' targets are unknown. What was sequenced was blood. Receptor source: a girl aged 5-17 years with multiple sclerosis.

This clonotype was counted a few times. The rearrangement joins TRBV6-2 or TRBV6-3 to TRBJ2-5; 8 bases are a match to TRBD2. The J call is doubtful: the DNA matches TRBJ2-7 better. The CDR3 contains 15 residues. Germline V CDR1 and CDR2: MNHEY, SVGEGT. CDR3 in DNA: TGTGCCAGCAGTGCCGCCGGGACTAGTACGTACGAGCAGTACTTC. The encoded protein is CASSAAGTSTYEQYF.

The rearrangement uses TRBV3-1 and TRBJ2-7, with D perhaps TRBD1 (5 bases). The CDR3 is made up of 15 amino acids. Germline CDR1 reads LGHDT; CDR2 reads YNNKEL (reference sequence). The V gene lost 1 base and the J gene lost 3 bases, with 13 bases spanning the gap. In DNA form, the CDR3 reads TGTGCCAGCAGCCAAGGACAGTCCCCCAACTACGAGCAGTACTTC. Amino acids: CASSQGQSPNYEQYF.

The chain is built from TRBV12-3 or TRBV12-4 and TRBJ2-3; TRBD1 is a possible D gene (6 bases). This CDR3 is built from 15 residues. V was trimmed by 2 bases and J by 1 base, leaving 10 bases between them. CDR3 in DNA: TGTGCCAGCAGTTTACAGGGGAGAGGCACAGATACGCAGTATTTT. This translates into CASSLQGRGTDTQYF.

The CDR3 DNA reads as TGCGCCAGCAGCCAAGCGGGAGGGAGTCAGCCCCAGCATTTT. This encodes CASSQAGGSQPQHF. The genes are TRBV4-1 and TRBJ1-5, with no clear D. Trimming cost V 1 base and J 6 bases, with 10 bases left between them. The CDR3 runs to 14 residues. Germline V gene sequence: CDR1 MGHRA, CDR2 YSYEKL.

This clonotype was seen more than once but under ten times. The chain couples TRBV3-1 to TRBJ1-1; 7 bases are shared with TRBD1. CDR1 and CDR2 (germline): LGHDT, YNNKEL (reference sequence). The V and J ends lost 3 bases and 1 base, in that order; junction bases with no gene match: 8. This CDR3 contains 16 residues. CDR3: CASSQRRGRENTEAFF. CDR3 DNA sequence: TGTGCCAGCAGCCAGAGGAGGGGGCGAGAGAACACTGAAGCTTTCTTT.

This chain links TRBV7-9 with TRBJ2-4, with TRBD2 as a possible D gene (6 bases). Near its end, the DNA agrees better with TRBJ2-5, so the J call may be wrong. The CDR3 length is 14 residues. Looked up from germline, CDR1 is SEHNR and CDR2 is FQNEAQ (reference sequence). The CDR3 loop reads CASSLGTNEETQYF. The CDR3, as DNA: TGTGCCAGCAGCTTAGGGACTAATGAAGAGACCCAGTACTTC.

The gene calls are TRBV5-5 and TRBJ1-4, with a possible D match to TRBD1 (6 bases). The germline gives CDR1 SGHKS, CDR2 YYEKEE (reference sequence). The ends were cut back, 4 bases at V and 1 base at J, with 14 bases in the middle. The CDR3 contains 16 residues. The CDR3 DNA reads TGTGCCAGCAGCCCCCGGACAGCGGAAACTAATGAAAAACTGTTTTTT. Protein: CASSPRTAETNEKLFF.

This chain connects TRBV7-9 to TRBJ1-1, with a possible D match to TRBD1 (6 bases). Trimming removed 5 bases at V and 1 base at J, with 14 bases between. Germline V gives CDR1 SEHNR, CDR2 FQNEAQ (reference sequence). The CDR3 consists of 15 residues. The CDR3 is CASSQGGHKNTEAFF. The CDR3 nucleotides are TGTGCCAGCAGCCAAGGGGGACACAAGAACACTGAAGCTTTCTTT.

The V gene is TRBV24-1, the J gene TRBJ2-7; 9 nucleotides align to TRBD1. This CDR3 is built from 16 residues. Germline values: CDR1 KGHDR, CDR2 SFDVKD. The trim removed 5 bases at V and 3 bases at J, leaving 10 bases unmatched. Here the CDR3 reads CATSGPPGQGCYEQYF. The CDR3 DNA sequence: TGTGCCACCAGTGGTCCACCGGGACAGGGCTGCTACGAGCAGTACTTC.

The chain recombines TRBV6-5 with TRBJ2-3; D unclear. Deletions cut 0 bases from V and 4 bases from J, with 11 bases between. From germline, CDR1 is MNHEY and CDR2 SVGAGI. The CDR3 is made up of 15 amino acids. CDR3 sequence (DNA): TGTGCCAGCAGTTACTCGTTACAAGGTTCAGATACGCAGTATTTT. This gives the protein CASSYSLQGSDTQYF.

V is TRBV7-9 and J is TRBJ2-3; tentatively, D is TRBD1 or TRBD2 (7 bases each). This CDR3 has 17 amino acids. Trimming shortened V by 5 bases and J by 1 base, and 19 bases separated the two germline ends. Germline V gene lookup returns CDR1 SEHNR and CDR2 FQNEAQ (reference sequence). CDR3 sequence (DNA): TGTGCCAGCAGCCGACCAGCGACAGGGAGGGGCACAGATACGCAGTATTTT. Amino acid sequence: CASSRPATGRGTDTQYF.

The rearrangement links TRBV7-2 to TRBJ2-7; possible D gene TRBD2, 6 bases. Germline V gene lookup returns CDR1 SGHTA and CDR2 FQGNSA. This CDR3 contains 16 residues. V shed 4 bases and J shed 0 bases, with 16 bases lying between them. The CDR3 bases are TGTGCCAGCAGCTCAACCGCCGGGGGTTTCTCCTACGAGCAGTACTTC. The encoded protein is CASSSTAGGFSYEQYF.

This chain connects TRBV25-1 to TRBJ1-2; TRBD1 matches at 7 bases. The germline V gene encodes CDR1 MGHDK and CDR2 SYGVNS. V was clipped by 2 bases and J by 6 bases; unmatched bases: 18. The CDR3 sequence is 18 residues long. The CDR3 spells CASSETFAGTAGSHGYTF. CDR3 in DNA: TGTGCCAGCAGTGAAACCTTCGCCGGGACAGCGGGGTCACATGGCTACACCTTC.

This clonotype was found a few times. This chain uses TRBV29-1 with TRBJ2-3; D may be TRBD2 (5 bases). The CDR3 totals 14 residues. In germline, CDR1 is SQVTM, CDR2 ANQGSEA. Trimming took 5 bases from V and 4 from J, leaving 16 bases between them. For the CDR3, the DNA is TGCAGCGTTTACGGGGTTAGCCGTGCAGATACGCAGTATTTT. Amino acid sequence: CSVYGVSRADTQYF.

This clonotype has a count of ten or more. CDR3 in amino acids: CASSHQRAGANVLTF. The CDR3 DNA reads as TGTGCCAGCAGCCACCAGAGGGCTGGGGCCAACGTCCTGACTTTC. This rearrangement joins TRBV11-2 to TRBJ2-6; D possibly corresponds to TRBD2 (5 bases). V was cut by 5 bases and J by 2 bases, with 10 bases left in between. CDR3 length equals 15 residues. Germline values: CDR1 SGHAT, CDR2 FQNNGV.

This clonotype was counted between two and nine times. The rearrangement joins TRBV6-5 to TRBJ1-2; 7 bases map to TRBD1. V lost 0 bases to trimming and J lost 3 bases; unmatched junction nucleotides: 1. Germline lookup yields CDR1 MNHEY and CDR2 SVGAGI. The CDR3 is 14 residues long. CDR3 DNA: TGTGCCAGCAGTTACTCGGACAGGCACTATGGCTACACCTTC. This gives the protein CASSYSDRHYGYTF.

In regard to this clonotype: The junction shows a germline mismatch at one end, possibly a read error. The gene calls are TRBV6-5 and TRBJ1-5; D unclear. CDR1 and CDR2 (germline): MNHEY, SVGAGI. The CDR3 runs to 15 residues. The CDR3 reads CAGSYSHQQGLPQHF. The CDR3 region has the DNA TGTGCCGGCAGTTACTCGCACCAACAAGGCCTGCCCCAGCATTTT.

The J gene is TRBJ2-4, the V gene TRBV5-1, with D perhaps assigned TRBD1 or TRBD2 (6 bases each). CDR3 size: 14 residues. Germline V gene data show CDR1 as SGHRS and CDR2 as YFSETQ. Trimming shortened V by 5 bases and J by 2 bases, and 11 bases separated the two germline ends. In DNA, the CDR3 is TGCGCCAGCAGTGGGGGGCCATCCAAAAACATTCAGTACTTC. It translates to CASSGGPSKNIQYF.